These 7 T cell receptor beta chains were sequenced from one sample in a study of OX40 agonist ivuxolimab in advanced cancers. Clones were read by immunoSEQ multiplex PCR, and TCRdb kept only the in-frame ones, dropping some. The sample contains over 95,000 clones, around 90% of which appear only once. Specimen: CD4+ or CD8+ T cells sorted from blood, collected in a trial of the OX40 agonist ivuxolimab. The receptor set was obtained from an adult with an advanced solid tumor such as melanoma, head and neck, liver or kidney cancer.

The chain employs TRBV6-6 and TRBJ1-5, with D maybe TRBD1 (5 bases). Germline lookup yields CDR1 MNHNY and CDR2 SVGAGI (reference sequence). The CDR3 loop spans 12 amino acids. V lost 6 bases, J lost 6 bases, and 9 bases lay in between. CDR3 sequence reads: CASSSGSQPQHF. The DNA for the CDR3 is TGTGCCAGCAGCTCAGGGTCTCAGCCCCAGCATTTT.

V gene TRBV7-2 combines with J gene TRBJ2-3; D may be TRBD2 (6 bases). The CDR3 contains 15 residues. The V end was cut by 3 bases, the J end by 2 bases, with 12 bases between. Per the germline V gene, CDR1 is SGHTA and CDR2 is FQGNSA. DNA of the CDR3: TGTGCCAGCAGCTTGGTAGCGGCCCCCACAGATACGCAGTATTTT. Amino acid sequence: CASSLVAAPTDTQYF.

The J gene is TRBJ2-7, the V gene TRBV5-1; 9 nucleotides align to TRBD1. CDR1 is SGHRS, CDR2 YFSETQ, per germline. Trimming at V came to 5 bases and at J to 5 bases, leaving 8 bases not matched to a gene. The CDR3 sequence is 14 residues long. CDR3 in amino acids: CASRLRDRANEQYF. The CDR3, as DNA: TGCGCCAGCAGGTTGAGGGACAGGGCCAACGAGCAGTACTTC.

The chain uses TRBV27 and TRBJ1-5; TRBD1 matches 12 bases. There are 17 residues in the CDR3. Per germline, CDR1 MNHEY and CDR2 SMNVEV (reference sequence). V shed 0 bases and J 4 bases; nucleotides not matched to a gene: 4. CDR3 sequence: CASSLSWDRGPNQPQHF. In DNA form, the CDR3 reads TGTGCCAGCAGTTTATCCTGGGACAGGGGGCCGAATCAGCCCCAGCATTTT.

This clone was counted once. The V call is TRBV5-6, the J call TRBJ1-5, with TRBD1 as a possible D gene (5 bases). CDR1 is SGHDT, CDR2 YYEEEE, per germline. This CDR3 spans 16 amino acids. Trimming removed 0 bases at V and 4 bases at J, with 14 bases between. The CDR3 region is CASSLGSRVGNQPQHF. In nucleotides, the CDR3 is TGTGCCAGCAGCTTGGGGTCCAGGGTGGGGAATCAGCCCCAGCATTTT. Full variable domain (outside the CDR3, taken from reference TRBV5-6 and TRBJ1-5): DAGVTQSPTHLIKTRGQQVTLRCSPKSGHDTVSWYQQALGQGPQFIFQYYEEEERQRGNFPDRFSGHQFPNYSSELNVNALLLGDSALYLCASSLGSRVGNQPQHFGDGTRLSIL.

V and J are TRBV11-2 and TRBJ2-7; no firm D call. The CDR3 is 13 residues long. Trimming took 5 bases from V and 2 from J, leaving 10 bases between them. Germline assignment: CDR1 SGHAT and CDR2 FQNNGV. CDR3 loop: CASSPSPTYEQYF. DNA for the CDR3: TGTGCCAGCAGCCCGAGTCCCACCTACGAGCAGTACTTC.

The chain uses TRBV27 and TRBJ2-1; D is perhaps TRBD2 (5 bases). The CDR3 runs to 15 residues. Germline CDR1 MNHEY, CDR2 SMNVEV (reference sequence). The V gene lost 0 bases and the J gene lost 2 bases, with 8 bases spanning the gap. Here the CDR3 DNA reads TGTGCCAGCAGTTTATCCGGGATCACCTACAATGAGCAGTTCTTC. Protein sequence: CASSLSGITYNEQFF.